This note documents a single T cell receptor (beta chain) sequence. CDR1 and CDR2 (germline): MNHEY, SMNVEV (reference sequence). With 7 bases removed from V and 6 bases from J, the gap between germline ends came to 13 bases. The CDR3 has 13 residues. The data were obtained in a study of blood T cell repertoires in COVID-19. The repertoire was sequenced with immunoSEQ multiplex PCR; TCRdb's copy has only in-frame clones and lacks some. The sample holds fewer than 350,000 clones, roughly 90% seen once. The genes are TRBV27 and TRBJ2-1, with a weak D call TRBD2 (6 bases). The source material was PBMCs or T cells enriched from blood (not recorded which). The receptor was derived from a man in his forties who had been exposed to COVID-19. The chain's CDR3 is CASTGESVNEQFF. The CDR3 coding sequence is TGTGCCAGCACGGGGGAGTCCGTCAATGAGCAGTTCTTC.